These T cell receptor beta chains were read from a single sample in a study of T cells in Graves' hyperthyroidism and ophthalmopathy. In TCRdb, the multiplex PCR reads were re-called with MiXCR into one record per CDR3 protein. The sample includes some 350,000 distinct CDR3 sequences, about 20% of them seen just once. The sequencing input was blood. These receptor sequences come from a woman younger than 35 with Graves' hyperthyroidism. CDR3s include the opening cysteine and the closing phenylalanine or tryptophan. A D gene is named only where the DNA matches it firmly. Clone size, where shown, is once, few, many, or a class for clones that have expanded.

d_gene,abundance,j_gene,v_gene,CDR3aa,CDR3nt
.,few,TRBJ1-6,TRBV5-1,CASSLDPNSPLHF,TGCGCCAGCAGCTTGGATCCTAATTCACCCCTCCACTTT
TRBD1,many,TRBJ1-2,TRBV6-5,CASSYSGTGNYGYTF,TGTGCCAGCAGTTACTCGGGGACAGGGAATTATGGCTACACCTTC
TRBD1,many,TRBJ1-1,TRBV28,CASSSLTGDTEAFF,TGTGCCAGCAGTTCCCTTACAGGGGACACTGAAGCTTTCTTT
.,.,TRBJ2-7,TRBV6-2/TRBV6-3,CASSYGRGYSYEQYF,TGTGCCAGCAGTTATGGACGGGGGTATTCCTACGAGCAGTACTTC
.,many,TRBJ2-7,TRBV6-1,CASSEGGGSPYEQYF,TGTGCCAGCAGTGAAGGTGGCGGATCCCCCTACGAGCAGTACTTC
TRBD1,many,TRBJ1-3,TRBV29-1,CSVDLAGTDGSGNTIYF,TGCAGCGTTGATTTGGCCGGGACAGACGGTTCTGGAAACACCATATATTTT
TRBD2,many,TRBJ2-5,TRBV6-1,CASSEWGGDQETQYF,TGTGCCAGCAGTGAGTGGGGGGGAGATCAAGAGACCCAGTACTTC
TRBD2,.,TRBJ2-2,TRBV6-1,CASRRERENTGELFF,TGTGCCAGCAGAAGGGAGCGGGAGAACACCGGGGAGCTGTTTTTT
.,many,TRBJ2-5,TRBV5-1,CASSLGREQETQYF,TGCGCCAGCAGCTTGGGAAGGGAGCAAGAGACCCAGTACTTC
.,many,TRBJ1-2,TRBV30,CAWSVRKLYTF,TGTGCCTGGAGTGTACGCAAGCTCTACACCTTC
.,.,TRBJ1-3,TRBV13,CASSSGRDGNTIYF,TGTGCCAGCAGCTCCGGGAGGGATGGAAACACCATATATTTT
.,few,TRBJ2-5,TRBV18,CASSPPMVQETQYF,TGTGCCAGCTCACCACCTATGGTCCAGGAGACCCAGTACTTC
.,many,TRBJ2-2,TRBV5-1,CASSLGGPLRGGELFF,TGCGCCAGCAGCTTGGGAGGACCCTTGCGTGGCGGGGAGCTGTTTTTT
.,many,TRBJ1-1,TRBV6-1,CASSDDRMNTEAFF,TGTGCCAGCAGTGATGACAGAATGAACACTGAAGCTTTCTTT
.,.,TRBJ1-5,TRBV27,CASSRGALSNQPQHF,TGTGCCAGCAGTCGGGGGGCCCTAAGCAATCAGCCCCAGCATTTT
.,many,TRBJ1-2,TRBV10-3,CAIREDAVGDYGYTF,TGTGCCATCAGGGAGGACGCGGTGGGGGACTATGGCTACACCTTC
.,many,TRBJ1-2,TRBV27,CASSFGGGGYTF,TGTGCCAGCAGTTTCGGGGGCGGAGGCTACACCTTC
.,many,TRBJ2-3,TRBV27,CASTSHQLRPDTQYF,TGTGCCAGCACCTCCCACCAGCTTCGGCCAGATACGCAGTATTTT
.,many,TRBJ1-5,TRBV28,CASSHHRAQPQHF,TGTGCCAGCAGCCATCACAGGGCTCAGCCCCAGCATTTT
.,.,TRBJ1-5,TRBV30,CAWSVQDRWYGNQPQHF,TGTGCCTGGAGTGTACAGGATAGATGGTATGGCAATCAGCCCCAGCATTTT
.,many,TRBJ2-7,TRBV28,CASSLSFLGQAEQYF,TGTGCCAGCAGTTTATCCTTCCTGGGACAAGCCGAGCAGTACTTC
TRBD1,.,TRBJ2-2,TRBV2,CASSLTGGFTGELFF,TGTGCCAGCAGCCTAACAGGGGGTTTCACCGGGGAGCTGTTTTTT
.,.,TRBJ1-1,TRBV6-4,CASSPEGPTEAFF,TGTGCCAGCAGTCCGGAGGGGCCCACTGAAGCTTTCTTT
.,.,TRBJ2-7,TRBV12-3/TRBV12-4,CASTSGTGKTYEQYF,TGTGCCAGCACTTCCGGGACGGGGAAAACCTACGAGCAGTACTTC
.,many,TRBJ1-2,TRBV4-1,CASSQVRGTARGNYGYTF,TGCGCCAGCAGCCAAGTTCGTGGGACCGCTCGGGGAAACTATGGCTACACCTTC
.,.,TRBJ1-3,TRBV7-2,CASSPPGQSGNTIYF,TGTGCCAGCAGCCCCCCCGGACAGTCTGGAAACACCATATATTTT
.,many,TRBJ1-1,TRBV6-1,CASSPRGRTEAFF,TGTGCCAGCAGTCCAAGGGGAAGGACTGAAGCTTTCTTT
.,many,TRBJ2-1,TRBV10-1,CASSEYVGNSLEDEQFF,TGCGCCAGCAGTGAGTACGTCGGGAACTCCCTAGAAGATGAGCAGTTCTTC
.,many,TRBJ2-3,TRBV7-8,CASSPRWRLMQYF,TGTGCCAGCAGCCCTCGATGGAGGCTCATGCAGTATTTT
.,.,TRBJ1-1,TRBV2,CASMGRSRGVFF,TGTGCCAGCATGGGGCGGTCCAGGGGAGTTTTCTTT
TRBD1,once,TRBJ1-1,TRBV27,CASSLSDRGLGTEAFF,TGTGCCAGCAGTTTGTCAGACAGGGGATTGGGCACTGAAGCTTTCTTT
TRBD2,few,TRBJ2-7,TRBV5-1,CASSSLAGGSTDQYF,TGCGCCAGCAGCTCCCTCGCGGGGGGCTCAACCGACCAGTACTTC